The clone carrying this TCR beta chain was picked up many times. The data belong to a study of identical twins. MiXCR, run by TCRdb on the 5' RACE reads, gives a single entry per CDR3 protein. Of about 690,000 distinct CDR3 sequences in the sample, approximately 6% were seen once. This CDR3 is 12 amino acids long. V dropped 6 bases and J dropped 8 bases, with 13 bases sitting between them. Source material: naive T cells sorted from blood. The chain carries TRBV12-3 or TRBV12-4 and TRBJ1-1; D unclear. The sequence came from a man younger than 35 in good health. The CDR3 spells CASRETTGEAFF. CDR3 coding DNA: TGTGCCAGCAGGGAAACCACGGGGGAAGCTTTCTTT.